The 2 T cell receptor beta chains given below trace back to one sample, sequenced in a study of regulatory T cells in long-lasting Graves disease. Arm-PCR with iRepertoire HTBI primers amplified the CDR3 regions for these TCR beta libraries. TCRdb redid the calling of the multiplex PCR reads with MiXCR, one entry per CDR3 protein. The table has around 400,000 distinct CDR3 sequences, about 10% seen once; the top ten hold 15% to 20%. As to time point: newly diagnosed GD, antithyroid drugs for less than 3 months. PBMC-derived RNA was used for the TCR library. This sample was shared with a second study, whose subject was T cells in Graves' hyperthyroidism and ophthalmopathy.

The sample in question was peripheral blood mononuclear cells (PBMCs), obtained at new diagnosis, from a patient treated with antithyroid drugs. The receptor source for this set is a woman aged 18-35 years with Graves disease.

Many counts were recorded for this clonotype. CDR3 amino acids: CASSLDHLNTIYF. The CDR3 DNA reads TGTGCCAGCAGCTTAGATCATCTAAACACCATATATTTT. The chain carries TRBV11-2 and TRBJ1-3; D uncertain. CDR1 is SGHAT, CDR2 FQNNGV, per germline. V was cut by 0 bases and J by 6 bases, with 6 bases left in between. The CDR3 is made up of 13 amino acids.

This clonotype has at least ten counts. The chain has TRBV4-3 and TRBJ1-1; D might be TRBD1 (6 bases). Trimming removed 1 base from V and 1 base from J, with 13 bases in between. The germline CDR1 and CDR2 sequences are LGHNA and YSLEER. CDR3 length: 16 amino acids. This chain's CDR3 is CASSQGTAKANTEAFF. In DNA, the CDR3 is TGCGCCAGCAGCCAAGGGACAGCGAAAGCGAACACTGAAGCTTTCTTT.